This T cell receptor (beta chain) was identified in a study of spatial heterogeneity in lung cancer. Sample time point: sample taken at primary tumor resection. The donors comprised about 74 untreated early-stage non-small cell lung cancer patients. TCRs were sequenced from unsorted whole RNA of tumor, nontumor lung or PBMC. Germline values: CDR1 SQVTM, CDR2 ANQGSEA. Trimming took 6 bases from V and 3 from J; bases not matched to a gene: 10. The CDR3 is 15 amino acids. Points from the study as a whole: Follow-up blood showed ubiquitous expanded tumor TCRs less than blood at resection did.

In the library, each TCR cDNA molecule bore its own unique molecular identifier. TCRdb itself ran the 5' RACE reads through MiXCR, one entry per CDR3 protein. Of 60,000 to 90,000 distinct CDR3 sequences in the sample, around 7.3% are singletons; the top ten hold 6% to 7%. Many counts were recorded for this clonotype. What it binds is unknown. This receptor was obtained from a male donor with early-stage non-small cell lung cancer. The sequencing here drew on PBMCs, taken at surgery. The chain couples TRBV29-1 to TRBJ2-1, with 8 bases lining up with TRBD2. The CDR3 coding sequence is TGCAGCGTGATTGAAAGCGGGAGAGACTACAATGAGCAGTTCTTC. Amino acid sequence: CSVIESGRDYNEQFF.